This T cell receptor (beta chain) was found in a study of blood T cell repertoires in COVID-19. Study-wide context: The samples span acute and convalescent COVID-19 from the United States, Italy and Spain. PBMCs, B-cell-depleted T cells, or T cells were the source of the cDNA or gDNA that made up the material.

The CDR3 has 15 amino acids. Germline values: CDR1 MGHRA, CDR2 YSYEKL. Losses at the gene ends were 2 bases for V and 6 bases for J; bases not matched to a gene: 4. Per the original methods: Reference gene primer amplification gave estimated nucleated cell counts. Assay: immunoSEQ multiplex PCR; the TCRdb copy retains only in-frame clones and omits some. D and trimming were read from the DNA, whereas the V and J calls and clone size are those reported in that table. The sample has about 330,000 clones; roughly 85% are singletons. This sequence originates from a human donor in a cohort sampled during active COVID-19. The sequenced sample was peripheral blood. The chain couples TRBV4-1 to TRBJ1-6; 7 bases agree with TRBD1. This chain's CDR3 is CASSQPGTANSPLHF. The CDR3 region has the DNA TGCGCCAGCAGCCAACCCGGGACAGCTAATTCACCCCTCCACTTT.